This T cell receptor beta chain was documented in a study of beta chain features in type 1 diabetes. Study as a whole: Across the samples, 90 million to 120 million sorted cells were examined in total.

The authors reverse transcribed all of the isolated RNA, so sequencing captured expressed TCRB transcripts. The assay was immunoSEQ multiplex PCR, and TCRdb's table has in-frame clones only and misses some. Among a few hundred thousand clones listed, 8% to 10% were seen once. Broader study findings: Type 1 diabetes patients showed a moderate but significant shortening of TCRB CDR3s in all four CD4+ subsets. The naive, central memory and Treg TCRB repertoires showed an apparent similarity that was greater among patients than among healthy donors. A potential PCR bias toward shorter templates would be equal in patient and control samples.

This clone occurred a few times. The antigen is unknown. This CDR3 spans 15 amino acids. V shed 7 bases and J shed 2 bases, with 17 bases lying between them. Germline CDR1 is MDHEN and CDR2 is SYDVKM. Sorting with CD45RO/CCR7/CD25/CD127/CD95/CD27 yielded naive, central memory, regulatory and stem-like memory CD4+ cells. The V gene is TRBV28, the J gene TRBJ1-1; no definite D call. The sample comprised central memory CD4+ T cells from blood. The origin of this receptor is a man aged 30 to 45 with type 1 diabetes. CDR3: CASNEGWRRNTEAFF. CDR3 nucleotides: TGTGCCAGCAACGAGGGATGGCGACGTAACACTGAAGCTTTCTTT.